This T cell receptor (beta chain) was sequenced during a study of technical replicates of blood from a few donors. J lost 4 bases, V lost 6 bases, and 8 bases had no gene match. Per the germline V gene, CDR1 is SNHLY and CDR2 is FYNNEI. This CDR3 has 14 residues. Some clones are missing from TCRdb's copy, which holds only in-frame ones; the method was immunoSEQ multiplex PCR. The repertoire holds 75,000 to 95,000 clones, with about 93% as singletons. The J gene is TRBJ2-7, the V gene TRBV2; 8 nucleotides match TRBD2. The sequence was obtained from a human donor in good health. The material sequenced was T cells isolated from PBMCs. CDR3 sequence (DNA): TGTGCCAGCAGAGCAGGACTAGCTGATTACGAGCAGTACTTC. Encoded protein: CASRAGLADYEQYF. The whole variable domain, filled in from reference TRBV2 and TRBJ2-7, reads EPEVTQTPSHQVTQMGQEVILRCVPISNHLYFYWYRQILGQKVEFLVSFYNNEISEKSEIFDDQFSVERPDGSNFTLKIRSTKLEDSAMYFCASRAGLADYEQYFGPGTRLTVT.